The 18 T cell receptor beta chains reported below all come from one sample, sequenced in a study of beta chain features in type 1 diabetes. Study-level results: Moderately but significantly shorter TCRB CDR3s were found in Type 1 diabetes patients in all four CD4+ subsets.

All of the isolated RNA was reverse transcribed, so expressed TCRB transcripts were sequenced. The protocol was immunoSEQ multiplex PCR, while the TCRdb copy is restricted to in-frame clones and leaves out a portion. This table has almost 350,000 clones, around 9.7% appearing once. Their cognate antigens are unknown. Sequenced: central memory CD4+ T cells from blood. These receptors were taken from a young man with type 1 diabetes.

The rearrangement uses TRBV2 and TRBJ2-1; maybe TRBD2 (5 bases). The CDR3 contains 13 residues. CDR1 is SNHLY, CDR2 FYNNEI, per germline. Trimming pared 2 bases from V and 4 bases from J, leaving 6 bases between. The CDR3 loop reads CASSEREYNEQFF. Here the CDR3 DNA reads TGTGCCAGCAGTGAAAGGGAGTACAATGAGCAGTTCTTC.

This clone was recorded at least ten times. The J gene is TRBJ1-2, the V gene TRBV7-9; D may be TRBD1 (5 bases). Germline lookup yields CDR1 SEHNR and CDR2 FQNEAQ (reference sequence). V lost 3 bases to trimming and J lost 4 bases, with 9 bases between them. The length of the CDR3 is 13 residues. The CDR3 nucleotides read TGTGCCAGCAGCTTTGACAGCGCCTATGGCTACACCTTC. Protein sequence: CASSFDSAYGYTF.

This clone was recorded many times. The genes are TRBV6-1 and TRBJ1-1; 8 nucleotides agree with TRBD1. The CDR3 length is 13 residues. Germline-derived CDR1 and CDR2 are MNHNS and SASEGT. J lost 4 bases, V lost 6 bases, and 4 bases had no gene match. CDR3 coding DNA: TGTGCCAGCAGCCACGACAGGGGCACTGAAGCTTTCTTT. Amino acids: CASSHDRGTEAFF.

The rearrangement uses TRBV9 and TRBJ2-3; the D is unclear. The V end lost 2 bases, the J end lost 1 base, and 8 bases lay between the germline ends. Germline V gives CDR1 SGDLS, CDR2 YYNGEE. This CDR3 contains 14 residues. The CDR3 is CASSVSDRTDTQYF. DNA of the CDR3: TGTGCCAGCAGCGTCTCCGACCGCACAGATACGCAGTATTTT.

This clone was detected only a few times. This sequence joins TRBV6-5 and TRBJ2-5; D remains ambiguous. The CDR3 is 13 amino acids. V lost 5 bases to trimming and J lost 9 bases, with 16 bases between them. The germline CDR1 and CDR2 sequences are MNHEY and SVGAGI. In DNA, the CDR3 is TGTGCCAGCAGTCTGCAGCTCTCTGAGGCCCAGTACTTC. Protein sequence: CASSLQLSEAQYF.

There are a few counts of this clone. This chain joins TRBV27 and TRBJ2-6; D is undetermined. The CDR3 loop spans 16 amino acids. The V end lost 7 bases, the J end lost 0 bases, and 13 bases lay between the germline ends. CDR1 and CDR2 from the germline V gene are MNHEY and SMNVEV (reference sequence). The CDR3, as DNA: TGTGCCAGCACCGAGCACCCCGGCTCTGGGGCCAACGTCCTGACTTTC. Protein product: CASTEHPGSGANVLTF.

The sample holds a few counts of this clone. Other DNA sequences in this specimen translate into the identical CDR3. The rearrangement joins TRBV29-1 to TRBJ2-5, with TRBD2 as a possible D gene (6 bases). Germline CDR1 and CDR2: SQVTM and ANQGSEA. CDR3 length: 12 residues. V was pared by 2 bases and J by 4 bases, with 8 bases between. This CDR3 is CSVERGGETQYF. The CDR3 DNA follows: TGCAGCGTTGAAAGGGGAGGAGAGACCCAGTACTTC.

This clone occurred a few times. CDR3 nucleotides: TGCGCCAGCAGCCAGGGGCAGGGAAGAGGGTATGAGCAGTTCTTC. It specifies CASSQGQGRGYEQFF. The chain joins TRBV5-1 to TRBJ2-1; the D gene is possibly TRBD1 (6 bases). Germline loops: CDR1 SGHRS, CDR2 YFSETQ. CDR3 length: 15 residues. The V end was cut by 4 bases, the J end by 8 bases, with 19 bases between.

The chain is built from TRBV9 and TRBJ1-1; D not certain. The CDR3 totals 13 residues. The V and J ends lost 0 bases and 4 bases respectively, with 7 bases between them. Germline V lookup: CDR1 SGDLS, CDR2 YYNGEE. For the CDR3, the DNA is TGTGCCAGCAGCGTAGCTCCAGGCACTGAAGCTTTCTTT. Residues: CASSVAPGTEAFF.

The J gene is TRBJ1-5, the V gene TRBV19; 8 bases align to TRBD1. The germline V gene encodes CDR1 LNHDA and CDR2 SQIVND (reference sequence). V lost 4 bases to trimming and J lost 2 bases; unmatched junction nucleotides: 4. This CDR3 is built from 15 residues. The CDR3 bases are TGTGCCAGTAGTACGCAGGGGGCAGGCAATCAGCCCCAGCATTTT. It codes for CASSTQGAGNQPQHF.

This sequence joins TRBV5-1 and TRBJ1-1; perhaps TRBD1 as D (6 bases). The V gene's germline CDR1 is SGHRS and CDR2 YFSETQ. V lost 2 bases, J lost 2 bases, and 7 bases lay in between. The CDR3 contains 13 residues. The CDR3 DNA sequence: TGCGCCAGCAGCTTACAGGGTAACACTGAAGCTTTCTTT. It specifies CASSLQGNTEAFF.

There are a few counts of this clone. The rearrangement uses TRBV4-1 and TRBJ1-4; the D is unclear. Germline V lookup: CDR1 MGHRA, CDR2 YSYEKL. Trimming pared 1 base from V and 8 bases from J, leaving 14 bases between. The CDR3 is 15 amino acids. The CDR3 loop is CASSQGARVGEKLFF. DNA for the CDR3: TGCGCCAGCAGCCAAGGGGCGAGGGTTGGAGAAAAACTGTTTTTT.

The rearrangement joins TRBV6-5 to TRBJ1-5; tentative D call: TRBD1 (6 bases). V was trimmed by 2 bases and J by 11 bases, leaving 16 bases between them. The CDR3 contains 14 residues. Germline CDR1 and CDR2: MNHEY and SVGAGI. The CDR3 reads CASSYPDLQGAQHF. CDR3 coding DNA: TGTGCCAGCAGTTACCCAGACTTACAGGGTGCCCAGCATTTT.

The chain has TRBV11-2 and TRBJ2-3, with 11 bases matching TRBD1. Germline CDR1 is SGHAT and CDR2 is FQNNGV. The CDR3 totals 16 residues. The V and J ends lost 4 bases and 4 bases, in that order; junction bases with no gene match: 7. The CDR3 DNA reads TGTGCCAGCAGCTCCACGAGGACAGGGGGCGCAGATACGCAGTATTTT. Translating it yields CASSSTRTGGADTQYF.

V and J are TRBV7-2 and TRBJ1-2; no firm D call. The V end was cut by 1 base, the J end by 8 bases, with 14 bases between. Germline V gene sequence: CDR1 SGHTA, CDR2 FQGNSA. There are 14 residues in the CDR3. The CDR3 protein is CASSLGTPLRGYTF. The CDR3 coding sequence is TGTGCCAGCAGCTTAGGAACCCCCTTGAGAGGCTACACCTTC.

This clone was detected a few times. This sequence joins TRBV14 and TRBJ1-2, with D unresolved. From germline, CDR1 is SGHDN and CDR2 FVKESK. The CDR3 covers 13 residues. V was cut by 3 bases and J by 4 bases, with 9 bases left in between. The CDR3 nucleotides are TGTGCCAGCAGCCACGGACCGCGCTATGGCTACACCTTC. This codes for CASSHGPRYGYTF.

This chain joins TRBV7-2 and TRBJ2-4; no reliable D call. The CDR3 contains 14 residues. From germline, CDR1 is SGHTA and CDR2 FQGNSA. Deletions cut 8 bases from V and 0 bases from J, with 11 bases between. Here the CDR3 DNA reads TGTGCCAGCGGATCTACTCTAGCCAAAAACATTCAGTACTTC. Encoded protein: CASGSTLAKNIQYF.

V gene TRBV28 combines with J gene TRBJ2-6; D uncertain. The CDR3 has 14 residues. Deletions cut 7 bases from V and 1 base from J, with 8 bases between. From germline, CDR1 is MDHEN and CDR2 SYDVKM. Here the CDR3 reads CASTRTSGANVLTF. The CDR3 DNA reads TGTGCCAGCACCCGCACTTCTGGGGCCAACGTCCTGACTTTC.